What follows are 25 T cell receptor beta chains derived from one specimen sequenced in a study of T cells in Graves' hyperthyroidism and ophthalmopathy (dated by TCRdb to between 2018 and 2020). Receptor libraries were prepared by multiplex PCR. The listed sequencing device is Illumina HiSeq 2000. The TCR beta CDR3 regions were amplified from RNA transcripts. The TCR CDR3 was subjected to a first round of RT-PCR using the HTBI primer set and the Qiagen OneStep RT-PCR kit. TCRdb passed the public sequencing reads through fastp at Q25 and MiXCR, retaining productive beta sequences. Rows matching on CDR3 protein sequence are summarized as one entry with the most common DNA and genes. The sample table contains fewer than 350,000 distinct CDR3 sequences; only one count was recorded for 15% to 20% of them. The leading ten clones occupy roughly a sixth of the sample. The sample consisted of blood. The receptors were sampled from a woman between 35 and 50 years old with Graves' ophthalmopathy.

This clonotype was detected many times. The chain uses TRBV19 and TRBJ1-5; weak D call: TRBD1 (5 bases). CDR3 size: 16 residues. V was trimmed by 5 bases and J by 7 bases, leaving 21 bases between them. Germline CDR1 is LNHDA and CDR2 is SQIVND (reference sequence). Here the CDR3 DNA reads TGTGCCAGTAGTTCCAGAAGCATGGGGACCGGCCAGCCCCAGCATTTT. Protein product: CASSSRSMGTGQPQHF.

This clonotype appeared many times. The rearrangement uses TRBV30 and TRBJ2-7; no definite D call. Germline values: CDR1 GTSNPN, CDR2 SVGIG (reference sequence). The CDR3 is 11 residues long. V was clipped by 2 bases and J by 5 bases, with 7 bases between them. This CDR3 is CAWSRMDEQYF. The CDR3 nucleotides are TGTGCCTGGAGTAGGATGGACGAGCAGTACTTC.

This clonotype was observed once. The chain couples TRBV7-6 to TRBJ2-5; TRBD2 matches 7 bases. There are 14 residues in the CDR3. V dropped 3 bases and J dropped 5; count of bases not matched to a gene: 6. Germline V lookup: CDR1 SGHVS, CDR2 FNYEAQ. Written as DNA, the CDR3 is TGTGCCAGCAGCTTTACCGGACTAGTCGAGACCCAGTACTTC. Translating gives CASSFTGLVETQYF.

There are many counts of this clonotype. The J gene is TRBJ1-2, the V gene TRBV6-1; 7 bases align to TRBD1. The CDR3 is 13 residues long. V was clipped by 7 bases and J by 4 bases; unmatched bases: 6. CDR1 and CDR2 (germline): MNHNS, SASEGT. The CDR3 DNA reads TGTGCCAGCAACCCAACAGGGGTCTATGGCTACACCTTC. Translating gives CASNPTGVYGYTF.

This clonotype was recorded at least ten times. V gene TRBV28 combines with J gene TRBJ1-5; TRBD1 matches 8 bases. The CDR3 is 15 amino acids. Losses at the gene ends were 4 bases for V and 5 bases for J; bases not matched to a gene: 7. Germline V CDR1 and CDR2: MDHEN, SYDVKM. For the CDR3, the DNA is TGTGCCAGCAGTTGGAGAGACAGGGGACATCAGCCCCAGCATTTT. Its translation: CASSWRDRGHQPQHF.

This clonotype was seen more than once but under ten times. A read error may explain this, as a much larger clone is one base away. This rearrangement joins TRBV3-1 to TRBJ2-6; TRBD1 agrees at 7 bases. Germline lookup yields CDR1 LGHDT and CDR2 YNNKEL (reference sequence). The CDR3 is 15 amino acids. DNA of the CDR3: TGTGTCAGCAGCCTGGGGACAGCTGGGGCCAACGTCCTGACTTTC. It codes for CVSSLGTAGANVLTF.

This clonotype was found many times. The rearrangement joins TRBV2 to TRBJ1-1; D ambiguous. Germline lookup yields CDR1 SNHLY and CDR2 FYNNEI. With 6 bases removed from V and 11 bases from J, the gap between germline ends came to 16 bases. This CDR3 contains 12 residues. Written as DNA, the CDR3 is TGTGCCAGCAGAAGAGGAGGGAGTTCTGCTTTCTTT. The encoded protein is CASRRGGSSAFF.

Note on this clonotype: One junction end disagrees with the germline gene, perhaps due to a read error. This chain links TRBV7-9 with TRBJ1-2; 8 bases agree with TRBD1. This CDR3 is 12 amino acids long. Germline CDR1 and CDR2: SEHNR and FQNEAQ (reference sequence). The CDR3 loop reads CASSQQDRERHF. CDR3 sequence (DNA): TGTGCCAGCAGCCAACAGGACAGGGAGCGGCACTTC.

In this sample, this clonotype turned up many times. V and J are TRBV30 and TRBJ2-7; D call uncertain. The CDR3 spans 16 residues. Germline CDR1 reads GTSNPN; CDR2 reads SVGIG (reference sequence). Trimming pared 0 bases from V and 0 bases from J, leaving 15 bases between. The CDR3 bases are TGTGCCTGGAGTGTCCGACATCTGTTCCTCTCCTACGAGCAGTACTTC. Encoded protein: CAWSVRHLFLSYEQYF.

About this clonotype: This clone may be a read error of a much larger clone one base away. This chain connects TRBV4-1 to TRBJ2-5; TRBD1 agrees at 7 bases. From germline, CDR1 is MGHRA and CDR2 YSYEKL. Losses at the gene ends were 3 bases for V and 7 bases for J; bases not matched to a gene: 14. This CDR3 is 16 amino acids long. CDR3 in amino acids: CASSHRLLTGKGTQYF. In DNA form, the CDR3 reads TGCGCCAGCAGCCACCGTCTCTTGACAGGGAAAGGGACCCAGTACTTC.

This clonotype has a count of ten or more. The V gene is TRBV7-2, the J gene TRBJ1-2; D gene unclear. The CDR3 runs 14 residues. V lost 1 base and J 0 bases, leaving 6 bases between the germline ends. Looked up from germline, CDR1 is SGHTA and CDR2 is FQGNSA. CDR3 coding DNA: TGTGCCAGCAGCTTAGAGCTAGCTAACTATGGCTACACCTTC. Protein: CASSLELANYGYTF.

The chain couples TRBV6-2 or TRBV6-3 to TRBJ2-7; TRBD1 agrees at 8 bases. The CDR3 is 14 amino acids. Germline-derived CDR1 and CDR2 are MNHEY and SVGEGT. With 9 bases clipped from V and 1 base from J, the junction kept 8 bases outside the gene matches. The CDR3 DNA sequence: TGTGCCAGTAGAGATGGACAGGGTTCCTACGAGCAGTACTTC. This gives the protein CASRDGQGSYEQYF.

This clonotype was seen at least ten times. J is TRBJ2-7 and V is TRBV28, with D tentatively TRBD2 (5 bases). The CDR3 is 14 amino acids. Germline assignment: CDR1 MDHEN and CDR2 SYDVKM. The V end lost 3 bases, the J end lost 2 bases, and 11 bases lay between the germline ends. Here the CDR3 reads CASSLPGLTYEQYF. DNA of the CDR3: TGTGCCAGCAGTTTGCCCGGACTTACCTACGAGCAGTACTTC.

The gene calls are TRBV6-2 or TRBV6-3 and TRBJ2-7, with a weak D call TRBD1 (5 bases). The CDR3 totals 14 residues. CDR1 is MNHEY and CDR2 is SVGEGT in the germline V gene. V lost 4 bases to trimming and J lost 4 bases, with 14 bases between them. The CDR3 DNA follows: TGTGCCAGCAGTTCAACAGGTTTAGGGTACGAGCAGTACTTC. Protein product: CASSSTGLGYEQYF.

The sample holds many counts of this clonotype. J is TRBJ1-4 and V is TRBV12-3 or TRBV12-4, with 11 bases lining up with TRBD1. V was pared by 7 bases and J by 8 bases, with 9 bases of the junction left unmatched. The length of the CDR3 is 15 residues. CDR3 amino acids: CASNFGGTGGEKLFF. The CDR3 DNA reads TGTGCCAGCAACTTTGGTGGGACAGGGGGAGAAAAACTGTTTTTT.

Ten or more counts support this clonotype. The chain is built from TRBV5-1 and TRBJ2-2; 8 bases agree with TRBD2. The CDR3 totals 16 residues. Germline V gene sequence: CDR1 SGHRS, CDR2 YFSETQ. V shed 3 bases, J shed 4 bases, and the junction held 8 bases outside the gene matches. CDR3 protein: CASSSPAGGPTGELFF. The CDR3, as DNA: TGCGCCAGCAGCTCACCGGCGGGAGGACCCACCGGGGAGCTGTTTTTT.

The CDR3 is CASSSSGFGNSPLHF. In DNA form, the CDR3 reads TGTGCCAGCAGTTCATCAGGGTTTGGCAATTCACCCCTCCACTTT. The chain has TRBV11-2 and TRBJ1-6, with D perhaps TRBD1 (5 bases). Germline CDR1 is SGHAT and CDR2 is FQNNGV. This CDR3 spans 15 amino acids. Trimming took 6 bases from V and 7 from J, leaving 16 bases between them.

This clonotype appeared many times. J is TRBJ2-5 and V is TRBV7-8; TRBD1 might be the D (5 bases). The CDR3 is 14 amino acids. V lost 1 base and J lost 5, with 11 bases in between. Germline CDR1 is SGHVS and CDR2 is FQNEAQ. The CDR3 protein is CASSLGLPGETQYF. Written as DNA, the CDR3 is TGTGCCAGCAGCTTAGGTCTGCCAGGGGAGACCCAGTACTTC.

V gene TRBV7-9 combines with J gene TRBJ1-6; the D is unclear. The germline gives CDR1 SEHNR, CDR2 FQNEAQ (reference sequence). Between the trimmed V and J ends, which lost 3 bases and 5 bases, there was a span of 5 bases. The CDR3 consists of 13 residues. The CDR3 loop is CASSFQNNSPLHF. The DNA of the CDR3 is TGTGCCAGCAGCTTCCAGAATAATTCACCCCTCCACTTT.

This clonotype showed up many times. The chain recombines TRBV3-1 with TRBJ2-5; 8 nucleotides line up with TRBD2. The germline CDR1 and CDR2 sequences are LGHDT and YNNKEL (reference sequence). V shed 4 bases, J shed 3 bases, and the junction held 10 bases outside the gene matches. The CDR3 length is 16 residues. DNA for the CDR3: TGTGCCAGCAGCCCCCCGGTAGCGGGGACTAAAGAGACCCAGTACTTC. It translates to CASSPPVAGTKETQYF.

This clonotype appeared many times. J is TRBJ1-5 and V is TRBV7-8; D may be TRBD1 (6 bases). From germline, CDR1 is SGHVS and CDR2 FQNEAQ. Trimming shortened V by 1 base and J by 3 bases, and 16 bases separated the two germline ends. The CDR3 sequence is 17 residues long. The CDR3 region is CASSLVLVGALNQPQHF. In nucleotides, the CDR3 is TGTGCCAGCAGCTTAGTCCTTGTGGGGGCTCTCAATCAGCCCCAGCATTTT.

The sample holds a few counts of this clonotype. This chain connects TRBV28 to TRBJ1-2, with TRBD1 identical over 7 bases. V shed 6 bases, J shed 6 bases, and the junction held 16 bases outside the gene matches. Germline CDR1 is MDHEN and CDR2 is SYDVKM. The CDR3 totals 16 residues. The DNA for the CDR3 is TGTGCCAGCAGCGACTCAACAGGGGACCTTCTCCATGGCTACACCTTC. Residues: CASSDSTGDLLHGYTF.

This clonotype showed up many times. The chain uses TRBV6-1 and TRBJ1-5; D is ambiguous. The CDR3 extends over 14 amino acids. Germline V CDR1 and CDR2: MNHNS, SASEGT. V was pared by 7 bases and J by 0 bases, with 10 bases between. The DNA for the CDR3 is TGTGCCAGCAAGGGCGGATATAGCAATCAGCCCCAGCATTTT. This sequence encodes CASKGGYSNQPQHF.

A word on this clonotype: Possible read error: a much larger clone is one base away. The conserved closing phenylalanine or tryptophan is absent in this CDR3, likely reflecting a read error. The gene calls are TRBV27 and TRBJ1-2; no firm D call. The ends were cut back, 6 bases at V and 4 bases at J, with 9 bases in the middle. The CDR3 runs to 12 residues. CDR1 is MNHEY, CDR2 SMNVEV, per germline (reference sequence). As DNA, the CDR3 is TGTGCCAGCAGGCAACTCGGCTATGGCTACACCCTC. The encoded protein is CASRQLGYGYTL.

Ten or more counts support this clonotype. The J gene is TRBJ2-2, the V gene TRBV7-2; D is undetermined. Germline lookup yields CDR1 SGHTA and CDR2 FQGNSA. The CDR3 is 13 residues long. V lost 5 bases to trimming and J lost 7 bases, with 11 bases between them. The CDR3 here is CASSPRLHGELFF. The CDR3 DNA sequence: TGTGCCAGCAGCCCCCGCCTGCACGGGGAGCTGTTTTTT.